The 19 T cell receptor beta chains given below trace back to one sample, sequenced in a study of cytomegalovirus exposure and HLA in healthy donors. The PCR had 60 Vbeta and 13 Jbeta primers. Libraries were prepared by immunoSEQ multiplex PCR; TCRdb keeps only in-frame clonotypes and omits some of them. The sample lists around 160,000 clones, roughly two thirds occurring once. The sample consisted of PBMCs. These receptors originate from a middle-aged woman in good health and CMV-seropositive.

The chain uses TRBV5-1 and TRBJ1-4; D is ambiguous. The CDR3 has 14 amino acids. Germline-derived CDR1 and CDR2 are SGHRS and YFSETQ. V lost 0 bases, J lost 0 bases, and 3 bases lay in between. The CDR3 DNA follows: TGCGCCAGCAGCTTGGCTGCAACTAATGAAAAACTGTTTTTT. As protein: CASSLAATNEKLFF.

This clone appeared a few times. The V call is TRBV28, the J call TRBJ2-7; tentative D call: TRBD2 (6 bases). V dropped 3 bases and J dropped 4 bases, with 19 bases sitting between them. This CDR3 contains 16 residues. Germline values: CDR1 MDHEN, CDR2 SYDVKM. The CDR3 is CASSFASGTPEYEQYF. CDR3 DNA sequence: TGTGCCAGCAGTTTTGCCTCCGGGACTCCCGAGTACGAGCAGTACTTC.

The J gene is TRBJ2-7, the V gene TRBV5-6; 7 bases match TRBD2. Looked up from germline, CDR1 is SGHDT and CDR2 is YYEEEE. The V gene end was trimmed by 2 bases and the J gene end by 7 bases; junction bases not matched to a gene: 15. CDR3 length: 16 residues. Here the CDR3 DNA reads TGTGCCAGCAGCTTTTTATCTGCCGGGGGGTACCGGGAGCAGTACTTC. It yields the protein CASSFLSAGGYREQYF. The whole variable domain, remainder taken from reference TRBV5-6 and TRBJ2-7, is DAGVTQSPTHLIKTRGQQVTLRCSPKSGHDTVSWYQQALGQGPQFIFQYYEEEERQRGNFPDRFSGHQFPNYSSELNVNALLLGDSALYLCASSFLSAGGYREQYFGPGTRLTVT.

This clone turned up a few times. V and J are TRBV2 and TRBJ1-1, with D perhaps TRBD1 (6 bases). V was pared by 6 bases and J by 1 base, with 15 bases between. Germline CDR1 and CDR2: SNHLY and FYNNEI. The CDR3 spans 15 residues. CDR3 amino acids: CASSPRTAKNTEAFF. The CDR3 bases are TGTGCCAGCAGCCCCCGGACAGCGAAGAACACTGAAGCTTTCTTT.

CDR3 coding DNA: TGTGCCAGCAGTTTTAGGACAGGGGGGGGTCAGCCCCAGCATTTT. Translating gives CASSFRTGGGQPQHF. The chain is built from TRBV28 and TRBJ1-5; TRBD1 agrees at 10 bases. The CDR3 runs 15 residues. V was pared by 3 bases and J by 6 bases, with 5 bases of the junction left unmatched. The germline V gene encodes CDR1 MDHEN and CDR2 SYDVKM.

This clone has only a few counts. The chain has TRBV10-3 and TRBJ2-2; 7 bases map to TRBD2. This CDR3 has 16 residues. After removal of 7 bases from V and 6 bases from J, the junction contained 14 bases not matched to a gene. Germline V gives CDR1 ENHRY, CDR2 SYGVKD. The chain's CDR3 is CAIMAPAGRVPGELFF. The CDR3 coding sequence is TGTGCCATCATGGCCCCGGCAGGGAGGGTCCCCGGGGAGCTGTTTTTT.

The chain has TRBV5-4 and TRBJ2-1; TRBD2 is a possible D gene (6 bases). The CDR3 has 16 residues. Deletions cut 2 bases from V and 4 bases from J, with 16 bases between. Germline CDR1 SGHNT, CDR2 YYREEE (reference sequence). The CDR3 DNA follows: TGTGCCAGCAGCTTAAGGCGGCTAGCGCAGTACAATGAGCAGTTCTTC. Its translation is CASSLRRLAQYNEQFF.

The chain is built from TRBV6-5 and TRBJ2-7; TRBD2 is a possible D gene (6 bases). The length of the CDR3 is 13 residues. V was pared by 0 bases and J by 6 bases, with 9 bases between. Germline CDR1 reads MNHEY; CDR2 reads SVGAGI. CDR3 bases: TGTGCCAGCAGTTACTCGGGGACTTTCGAGCAGTACTTC. Translating gives CASSYSGTFEQYF.

J is TRBJ2-7 and V is TRBV28, with a weak D call TRBD1 (6 bases). Germline V CDR1 and CDR2: MDHEN, SYDVKM. V lost 1 base, J lost 5 bases, and 15 bases lay in between. The CDR3 runs 15 residues. DNA of the CDR3: TGTGCCAGCAGTTTATACATACAGGGCGCCCACGAGCAGTACTTC. This translates into CASSLYIQGAHEQYF.

Comments on this clone: The junction shows a germline mismatch at one end, possibly a read error. The chain carries TRBV11-2 and TRBJ1-5, with 10 bases identical to TRBD1. The CDR3 loop spans 15 amino acids. Germline V gives CDR1 SGHAT, CDR2 FQNNGV. As DNA, the CDR3 is TGTGCCAGCAGCATAGACAGGGGGCCGAATCAGCCCCAGCATTTT. It codes for CASSIDRGPNQPQHF.

This clone was seen only a few times. The chain has TRBV7-2 and TRBJ2-1; tentative D call: TRBD2 (6 bases). V was clipped by 4 bases and J by 7 bases, with 17 bases between them. CDR3 size: 15 residues. Germline CDR1 and CDR2: SGHTA and FQGNSA. CDR3 sequence (DNA): TGTGCCAGCAGCTCAAGACTAGGTCGTCCTAATGAGCAGTTCTTC. This codes for CASSSRLGRPNEQFF. The full variable domain, its missing parts supplied by reference TRBV7-2 and TRBJ2-1, is GAGVSQSPSNKVTEKGKDVELRCDPISGHTALYWYRQSLGQGLEFLIYFQGNSAPDKSGLPSDRFSAERTGGSVSTLTIQRTQQEDSAVYLCASSSRLGRPNEQFFGPGTRLTVL.

The chain uses TRBV5-4 and TRBJ2-3; TRBD2 might be the D (7 bases). Trimming pared 3 bases from V and 5 bases from J, leaving 16 bases between. The CDR3 has 15 amino acids. Germline loops: CDR1 SGHNT, CDR2 YYREEE (reference sequence). The CDR3 reads CASSWGGGQKDTQYF. The CDR3 DNA follows: TGTGCCAGCAGCTGGGGGGGTGGACAGAAAGATACGCAGTATTTT. Based on the CDR3 plus reference TRBV5-4 and TRBJ2-3, the full variable domain is ETGVTQSPTHLIKTRGQQVTLRCSSQSGHNTVSWYQQALGQGPQFIFQYYREEENGRGNFPPRFSGLQFPNYSSELNVNALELDDSALYLCASSWGGGQKDTQYFGPGTRLTVL.

A word on this clone: Other DNA sequences of this sample code for an identical CDR3. The chain is built from TRBV9 and TRBJ2-7, with 9 bases aligning to TRBD1. The germline V gene has CDR1 SGDLS and CDR2 YYNGEE. The CDR3 covers 15 residues. Germline trimming cut 0 bases from V and 2 bases from J; bases unmatched to any gene: 3. The CDR3 DNA reads as TGTGCCAGCAGCGTAGGACAGGGGGGCACCTACGAGCAGTACTTC. Amino acid sequence: CASSVGQGGTYEQYF.

V and J are TRBV7-8 and TRBJ1-1; D is unclear. This CDR3 is built from 11 residues. Germline loops: CDR1 SGHVS, CDR2 FQNEAQ. Trimming stripped 5 bases from V and 5 bases from J, with 6 bases between. CDR3 region: CASSTETEAFF. Written as DNA, the CDR3 is TGTGCCAGCAGCACGGAGACTGAAGCTTTCTTT.

This clone is a singleton in its sample. V is TRBV6-5 and J is TRBJ2-5; TRBD1 is a possible D gene (6 bases). Trimming removed 0 bases at V and 4 bases at J, with 9 bases between. Germline CDR1 is MNHEY and CDR2 is SVGAGI. The CDR3 is made up of 14 amino acids. The CDR3 DNA reads as TGTGCCAGCAGTTACTCGGGGGCCACAGAGACCCAGTACTTC. It specifies CASSYSGATETQYF.

The chain employs TRBV5-1 and TRBJ2-5, with 11 bases aligning to TRBD1. This CDR3 is 15 amino acids long. The V gene end was trimmed by 2 bases and the J gene end by 3 bases; junction bases not matched to a gene: 3. Germline loops: CDR1 SGHRS, CDR2 YFSETQ. The CDR3 DNA reads TGCGCCAGCAGCTTCCGGGACAGGGGGGAAGAGACCCAGTACTTC. Amino acids: CASSFRDRGEETQYF.

Only a few counts were recorded for this clone. V gene TRBV19 combines with J gene TRBJ2-5; D is unresolved. The V end was cut by 3 bases, the J end by 6 bases, with 14 bases between. This CDR3 has 14 amino acids. CDR1 LNHDA and CDR2 SQIVND come from the germline V gene (reference sequence). CDR3 nucleotides: TGTGCCAGTAGTATTAATCGTCTAGTGAAGACCCAGTACTTC. This gives the protein CASSINRLVKTQYF.

The chain recombines TRBV2 with TRBJ1-5; no firm D call. This CDR3 has 15 residues. Germline assignment: CDR1 SNHLY and CDR2 FYNNEI. Deletions cut 5 bases from V and 5 bases from J, with 16 bases between. The CDR3: CASSPGGSIYQPQHF. The CDR3 DNA is TGTGCCAGCAGTCCAGGAGGCAGTATCTATCAGCCCCAGCATTTT. The variable domain in full, completed from reference TRBV2 and TRBJ1-5, reads EPEVTQTPSHQVTQMGQEVILRCVPISNHLYFYWYRQILGQKVEFLVSFYNNEISEKSEIFDDQFSVERPDGSNFTLKIRSTKLEDSAMYFCASSPGGSIYQPQHFGDGTRLSIL.

The table lists this clone with a count of one. The chain recombines TRBV7-8 with TRBJ2-1, with 7 bases identical to TRBD2. Germline assignment: CDR1 SGHVS and CDR2 FQNEAQ. V lost 0 bases, J lost 0 bases, and 2 bases stayed unmatched. The length of the CDR3 is 16 residues. CDR3 loop: CASSLAPSGSYNEQFF. CDR3 DNA sequence: TGTGCCAGCAGCTTAGCGCCTAGCGGCTCCTACAATGAGCAGTTCTTC.